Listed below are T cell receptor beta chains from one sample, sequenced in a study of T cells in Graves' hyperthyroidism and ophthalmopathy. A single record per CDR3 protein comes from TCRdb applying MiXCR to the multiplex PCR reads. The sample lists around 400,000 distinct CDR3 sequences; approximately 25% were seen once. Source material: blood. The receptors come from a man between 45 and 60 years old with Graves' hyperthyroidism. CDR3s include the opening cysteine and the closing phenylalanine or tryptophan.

CDR3aa: CASSSGPYNEQFF
j_gene: TRBJ2-1
v_gene: TRBV19

CDR3aa: CASSVAGGSTDTQYF
j_gene: TRBJ2-3
v_gene: TRBV9

CDR3aa: CASSSQGLAAGHEQFF
j_gene: TRBJ2-1
v_gene: TRBV28

CDR3aa: CSAGPGDRNNEQFF
j_gene: TRBJ2-1
v_gene: TRBV20-1

CDR3aa: CATSRDSGFTEAFF
j_gene: TRBJ1-1
v_gene: TRBV15

CDR3aa: CASSPRQGQGNSPLHF
j_gene: TRBJ1-6
v_gene: TRBV12-3/TRBV12-4

CDR3aa: CASSRDGVSGNTIYF
j_gene: TRBJ1-3
v_gene: TRBV5-1

CDR3aa: CATSIDVGGSYEQYF
j_gene: TRBJ2-7
v_gene: TRBV15

CDR3aa: CASSESKDTQYF
j_gene: TRBJ2-3
v_gene: TRBV12-3/TRBV12-4

CDR3aa: CASSQEGHQYGYTF
j_gene: TRBJ1-2
v_gene: TRBV4-1